This T cell receptor (beta chain) was identified in a study of T cells in women clearing cervical HPV infection. Study-wide background: For cases, blood was sampled a median approximately 150 days after lesion detection, interquartile range roughly 85 to 220 days.

General study results and limits: CIN3+ cases had significantly higher TCR richness than controls; evenness did not differ. Cases carried less TRBV6-7 than controls: about 0.1% versus 0.15%.

Data came from immunoSEQ multiplex PCR; TCRdb stores just in-frame clones and leaves some out. This sample's table reports roughly 30,000 clones. CDR3 length: 13 amino acids. Germline CDR1 reads DFQATT; CDR2 reads SNEGSKA (reference sequence). On this clone: No antigen is known for it. The read comes to an end 3 residues before the CDR3 does, leaving the germline J gene to fill in the end.

The sample consisted of blood buffy coat. This receptor was identified in a woman between 18 and 75 years old with a cervical HPV16 infection that either progressed to CIN3+ or cleared (not recorded which). The J gene is TRBJ2-2, the V gene TRBV20-1; 9 nucleotides align to TRBD1. The CDR3 protein is CSATGGGNSPLFF. The covered CDR3 bases are TGCAGTGCAACAGGGGGCGGGAATTCACCG.